The entry that follows covers one T cell receptor (beta chain) sequence. Its antigen is not known. Preparation of the TCRbeta library used unique molecular identifiers. TCRdb reprocessed the PCR reads via MiXCR and lists one record per CDR3 protein. The sample includes around 450,000 distinct CDR3 sequences, over 40% seen only once; the top ten take 25% to 30%. This sample is part of a study of T-cell reconstitution after alpha-beta-depleted transplantation in children. Study-wide points: Several hundred expanded graft clones reportedly supplied alpha-beta T cells about two months after transplant. Newly generated T cells supplied most T-cell counts and diversity one year post-transplant. Diversity of TCRbeta at day 60 was high in some patients, arising from surviving recipient T cells and thymic progenitors.

CDR1 is SGHRS, CDR2 YFSETQ, per germline. V lost 4 bases and J lost 2, with 13 bases in between. CDR3 length: 14 residues. Source: PBMCs, taken before TCRalphabeta/CD19-depleted stem cell transplant. The chain employs TRBV5-1 and TRBJ2-7; TRBD2 is a possible D gene (5 bases). The clonotype was recovered from a girl under 10 years old with aplastic anemia, due to receive a stem cell transplant. CDR3 residues: CASSMDSTAYEQYF. CDR3 sequence (DNA): TGCGCCAGCAGCATGGACTCGACGGCCTACGAGCAGTACTTC.